This is a list of T cell receptor beta chains from one sample in a study of pediatric ulcerative colitis. Profiled with immunoSEQ multiplex PCR; TCRdb holds only in-frame clones, not every one. The top ten clones hold about 3.5% of a sample with around 64,000 clones, about nine tenths of them seen once. The specimen was blood. These receptor sequences come from a boy aged 5-17 years with severe ulcerative colitis. CDR3s include the opening cysteine and the closing phenylalanine or tryptophan. D genes are given only for firm matches. The size entry is marked missing in some rows and otherwise reads once, few, many or a size class.

j_call | cdr3_length | clone_size | d_call | v_call | cdr3_aa | cdr3_nt
TRBJ2-2 | 14 | once | . | TRBV6-5 | CASSYFPNTGELFF | TGTGCCAGCAGTTATTTTCCGAACACCGGGGAGCTGTTTTTT
TRBJ2-1 | 17 | . | . | TRBV29-1 | CSVDPELLGIIGNEQFF | TGCAGCGTCGACCCCGAATTACTAGGTATAATAGGCAATGAGCAGTTCTTC
TRBJ2-7 | 13 | . | . | TRBV7-9 | CASSFTTSLEQYF | TGTGCCAGCAGTTTTACAACTAGTCTCGAGCAGTACTTC
TRBJ2-1 | 13 | . | TRBD2 | TRBV5-1 | CASSPSGGNEQFF | TGCGCCAGCAGCCCTAGCGGTGGTAATGAGCAGTTCTTC
TRBJ2-7 | 15 | . | . | TRBV5-6 | CASSWGGQASYEQYF | TGTGCCAGCAGCTGGGGGGGACAGGCCTCCTACGAGCAGTACTTC
TRBJ2-1 | 15 | few | . | TRBV27 | CASSFKSPAYNEQFF | TGTGCCAGCAGTTTTAAGTCCCCGGCCTACAATGAGCAGTTCTTC
TRBJ2-3 | 14 | . | . | TRBV25-1 | CASSEADTTDTQYF | TGTGCCAGCAGTGAGGCCGATACCACAGATACGCAGTATTTT
TRBJ2-7 | 14 | . | . | TRBV7-2 | CASSRMGVPYEQYF | TGTGCCAGCAGCCGAATGGGAGTGCCATACGAGCAGTACTTC
TRBJ2-2 | 17 | . | TRBD1 | TRBV19 | CASTRPPGQLPSGELFF | TGTGCCAGTACCAGGCCCCCGGGACAGCTTCCTTCCGGGGAGCTGTTTTTT
TRBJ1-1 | 13 | . | . | TRBV6-4 | CASSAEVNTEAFF | TGTGCCAGCAGTGCCGAGGTGAACACTGAAGCTTTCTTT
TRBJ1-1 | 16 | . | TRBD1 | TRBV30 | CAWSIRLQGWSTEAFF | TGTGCCTGGAGTATCCGACTACAGGGGTGGAGCACTGAAGCTTTCTTT
TRBJ2-3 | 15 | . | . | TRBV25-1 | CASSELGERTDTQYF | TGTGCCAGCAGTGAATTGGGAGAACGCACAGATACGCAGTATTTT
TRBJ2-2 | 14 | . | TRBD2 | TRBV6-5 | CASSRTSVTGELFF | TGTGCCAGCAGCAGGACTAGCGTCACCGGGGAGCTGTTTTTT
TRBJ2-1 | 8 | . | . | TRBV19 | CAGCEQFF | TGTGCCGGGTGTGAGCAGTTCTTC
TRBJ1-5 | 13 | . | . | TRBV19 | CASMADSNQPQHF | TGTGCCAGTATGGCAGATAGCAATCAGCCCCAGCATTTT
TRBJ2-1 | 15 | . | . | TRBV14 | CASSPLRGARNEQFF | TGTGCCAGCAGCCCATTACGGGGTGCTCGGAATGAGCAGTTCTTC
TRBJ2-1 | 16 | once | . | TRBV5-6 | CASSSFWATPLDEQFF | TGTGCCAGCAGCTCTTTTTGGGCCACCCCACTCGATGAGCAGTTCTTC
TRBJ1-1 | 20 | . | . | TRBV19 | CASSHKGAYGLLDNKREAFF | TGTGCCAGTAGCCATAAAGGGGCCTACGGCTTGCTGGATAACAAAAGGGAAGCTTTCTTT
TRBJ2-3 | 19 | . | TRBD2 | TRBV4-2 | CASSPRLAGGPSAADTQYF | TGTGCCAGCAGCCCCAGACTAGCGGGAGGGCCCTCGGCGGCAGATACGCAGTATTTT
TRBJ2-1 | 14 | . | . | TRBV5-1 | CASSPRGLGNEQFF | TGCGCCAGCAGCCCCAGGGGTTTGGGGAATGAGCAGTTCTTC
TRBJ2-7 | 14 | . | TRBD2 | TRBV6-1 | CASSDGRGAYEQYF | TGTGCCAGCAGTGACGGGAGGGGGGCCTACGAGCAGTACTTC
TRBJ2-7 | 17 | . | TRBD2 | TRBV2 | CASSVRTSGQNLYEQYF | TGTGCCAGCAGTGTTAGGACTAGCGGTCAAAATTTATACGAGCAGTACTTC
TRBJ2-2 | 16 | . | . | TRBV4-2 | CASSQKLGLNTGELFF | TGTGCCAGCAGCCAGAAACTCGGACTCAACACCGGGGAGCTGTTTTTT
TRBJ1-3 | 14 | . | TRBD1 | TRBV2 | CASRGTGSGNTIYF | TGTGCCAGCAGGGGGACAGGGAGTGGAAACACCATATATTTT
TRBJ1-1 | 14 | . | TRBD1 | TRBV30 | CAWRYQGGTAEAFF | TGTGCCTGGAGGTACCAGGGGGGGACCGCTGAAGCTTTCTTT
TRBJ1-2 | 16 | once | TRBD1 | TRBV4-3 | CASSDTGTGNPSSSTF | TGCGCCAGCAGCGATACCGGGACAGGGAATCCCTCTTCGAGCACCTTC
TRBJ2-7 | 15 | . | TRBD2 | TRBV28 | CASSFRAGGGDEQYF | TGTGCCAGCAGTTTTAGAGCGGGAGGTGGCGACGAGCAGTACTTC
TRBJ2-7 | 15 | . | . | TRBV19 | CASSMLSQGSYEQYF | TGTGCCAGTAGTATGTTATCACAGGGCTCCTACGAGCAGTACTTC
TRBJ2-3 | 16 | . | TRBD2 | TRBV5-4 | CASSLGLAGPTDTQYF | TGTGCCAGCAGCTTGGGACTAGCGGGACCCACAGATACGCAGTATTTT
TRBJ2-3 | 15 | few | TRBD2 | TRBV11-3 | CASSFPGGPKDTQYF | TGTGCCAGCAGCTTCCCGGGAGGGCCAAAAGATACGCAGTATTTT
TRBJ1-2 | 19 | . | TRBD1 | TRBV30 | CAWYTPGGTEREGVYGYTF | TGTGCCTGGTATACCCCTGGCGGGACAGAGAGAGAGGGGGTCTATGGCTACACCTTC
TRBJ1-3 | 12 | . | . | TRBV30 | CAWRNIGNTIYF | TGTGCCTGGAGAAACATCGGAAACACCATATATTTT
TRBJ1-1 | 15 | . | . | TRBV5-6 | CASSLSQTMNTEAFF | TGTGCCAGCAGCTTGTCACAGACCATGAACACTGAAGCTTTCTTT
TRBJ2-2 | 13 | . | . | TRBV25-1 | CASGALDTGELFF | TGTGCCAGCGGGGCGCTTGACACCGGGGAGCTGTTTTTT
TRBJ2-7 | 14 | . | TRBD2 | TRBV29-1 | CSVDVGLAGKEQYF | TGCAGCGTTGACGTGGGACTAGCGGGAAAAGAGCAGTACTTC
TRBJ2-5 | 12 | . | TRBD1 | TRBV29-1 | CSGRQGEETQYF | TGCAGCGGCCGACAGGGTGAAGAGACCCAGTACTTC
TRBJ2-1 | 15 | . | . | TRBV4-1 | CASSPTNGLYNEQFF | TGCGCCAGCAGCCCTACCAATGGACTCTACAATGAGCAGTTCTTC
TRBJ2-7 | 14 | once | TRBD2 | TRBV7-2 | CASSNSGRRYEQYF | TGTGCCAGCAGCAATAGCGGGAGAAGGTACGAGCAGTACTTC
TRBJ1-1 | 11 | . | . | TRBV20-1 | CRAVVNTEAFF | TGCAGGGCCGTTGTGAACACTGAAGCTTTCTTT
TRBJ1-1 | 18 | . | TRBD1 | TRBV19 | CASSARGQGARRNTEAFF | TGTGCCAGTAGTGCACGGGGACAGGGGGCGCGGAGGAACACTGAAGCTTTCTTT
TRBJ2-6 | 17 | . | . | TRBV18 | CASSRPPAGSGANVLTF | TGTGCCAGCTCACGACCACCCGCGGGATCGGGGGCCAACGTCCTGACTTTC
TRBJ2-1 | 18 | . | . | TRBV4-2 | CASSADSDQAVTYNEQFF | TGTGCCAGCAGCGCCGACAGCGACCAAGCAGTTACCTACAATGAGCAGTTCTTC
TRBJ2-1 | 15 | . | TRBD2 | TRBV30 | CAWSVKRGPGGEQFF | TGTGCCTGGAGTGTTAAGCGGGGGCCGGGTGGTGAGCAGTTCTTC
TRBJ2-7 | 14 | . | . | TRBV10-3 | CAISESRAVGEQYF | TGTGCCATCAGTGAGTCTAGAGCGGTAGGCGAGCAGTACTTC
TRBJ2-1 | 17 | . | TRBD2 | TRBV9 | CASSVLAREGIYNEQFF | TGTGCCAGCAGCGTCCTCGCGCGGGAGGGGATCTACAATGAGCAGTTCTTC
TRBJ1-2 | 14 | once | TRBD1 | TRBV19 | CASSIDRGFYGYTF | TGTGCCAGTAGTATAGACAGGGGGTTTTATGGCTACACCTTC
TRBJ2-5 | 16 | . | . | TRBV11-2 | CASSLRLAEPKETQYF | TGTGCCAGCAGCTTGCGGTTAGCGGAGCCTAAAGAGACCCAGTACTTC
TRBJ2-7 | 11 | . | . | TRBV5-1 | CASSFSYEQYF | TGCGCCAGCAGCTTCAGCTACGAGCAGTACTTC